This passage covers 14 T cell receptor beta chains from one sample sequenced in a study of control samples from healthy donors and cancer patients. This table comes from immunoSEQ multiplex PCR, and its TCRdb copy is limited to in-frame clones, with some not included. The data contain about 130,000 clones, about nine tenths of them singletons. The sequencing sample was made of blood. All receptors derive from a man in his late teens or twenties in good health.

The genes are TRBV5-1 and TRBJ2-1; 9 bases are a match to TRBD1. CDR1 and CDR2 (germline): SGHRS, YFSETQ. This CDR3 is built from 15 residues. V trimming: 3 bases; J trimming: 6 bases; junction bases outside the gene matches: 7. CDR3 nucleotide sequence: TGCGCCAGCAGCTCGCGGGGACAGGGCCCCAATGAGCAGTTCTTC. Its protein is CASSSRGQGPNEQFF.

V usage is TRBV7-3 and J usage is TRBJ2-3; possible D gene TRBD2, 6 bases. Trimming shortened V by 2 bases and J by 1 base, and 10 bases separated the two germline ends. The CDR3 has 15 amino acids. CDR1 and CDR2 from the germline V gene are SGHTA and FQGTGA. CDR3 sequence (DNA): TGTGCCAGCAGCTTATCGGGACTCCGCACAGATACGCAGTATTTT. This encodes CASSLSGLRTDTQYF.

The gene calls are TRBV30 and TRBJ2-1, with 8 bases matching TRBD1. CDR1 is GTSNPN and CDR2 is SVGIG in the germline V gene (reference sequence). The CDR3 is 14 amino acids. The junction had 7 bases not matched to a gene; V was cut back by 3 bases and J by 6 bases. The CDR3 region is CAWSTGTGLNEQFF. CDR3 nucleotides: TGTGCCTGGAGCACCGGGACAGGACTCAATGAGCAGTTCTTC. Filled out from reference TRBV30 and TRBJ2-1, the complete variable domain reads SQTIHQWPATLVQPVGSPLSLECTVEGTSNPNLYWYRQAAGRGLQLLFYSVGIGQISSEVPQNLSASRPQDRQFILSSKKLLLSDSGFYLCAWSTGTGLNEQFFGPGTRLTVL.

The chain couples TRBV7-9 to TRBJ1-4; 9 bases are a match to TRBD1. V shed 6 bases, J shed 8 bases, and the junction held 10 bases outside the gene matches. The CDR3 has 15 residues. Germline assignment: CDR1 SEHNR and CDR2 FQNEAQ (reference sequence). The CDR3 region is CASSSPGQGHEKLFF. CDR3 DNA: TGTGCCAGCAGTTCACCGGGACAGGGACACGAAAAACTGTTTTTT.

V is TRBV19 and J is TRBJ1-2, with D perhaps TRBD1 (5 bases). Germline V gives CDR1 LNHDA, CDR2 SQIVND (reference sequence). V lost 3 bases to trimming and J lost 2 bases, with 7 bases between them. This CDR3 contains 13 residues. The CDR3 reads CASSIGGNYGYTF. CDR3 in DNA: TGTGCCAGTAGTATCGGGGGGAACTATGGCTACACCTTC.

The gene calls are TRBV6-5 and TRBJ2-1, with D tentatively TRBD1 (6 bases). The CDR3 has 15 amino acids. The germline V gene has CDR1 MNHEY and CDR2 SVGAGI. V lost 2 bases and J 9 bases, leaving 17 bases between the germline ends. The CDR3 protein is CASSYEDSLSAEQFF. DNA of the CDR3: TGTGCCAGCAGTTACGAGGACAGTCTGAGTGCTGAGCAGTTCTTC.

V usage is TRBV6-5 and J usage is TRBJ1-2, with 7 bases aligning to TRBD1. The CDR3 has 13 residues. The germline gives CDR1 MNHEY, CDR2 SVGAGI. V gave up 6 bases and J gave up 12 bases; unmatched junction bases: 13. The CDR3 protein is CASRIGQGGRHTF. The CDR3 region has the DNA TGTGCCAGCAGAATTGGGCAGGGGGGGAGGCACACCTTC.

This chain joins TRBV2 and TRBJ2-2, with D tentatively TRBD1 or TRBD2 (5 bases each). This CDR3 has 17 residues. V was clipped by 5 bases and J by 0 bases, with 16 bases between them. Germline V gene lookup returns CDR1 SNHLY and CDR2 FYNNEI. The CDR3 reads CASSPPGADPNTGELFF. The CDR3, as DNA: TGTGCCAGCAGTCCACCCGGGGCAGATCCGAACACCGGGGAGCTGTTTTTT. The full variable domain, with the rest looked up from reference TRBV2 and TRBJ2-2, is EPEVTQTPSHQVTQMGQEVILRCVPISNHLYFYWYRQILGQKVEFLVSFYNNEISEKSEIFDDQFSVERPDGSNFTLKIRSTKLEDSAMYFCASSPPGADPNTGELFFGEGSRLTVL.

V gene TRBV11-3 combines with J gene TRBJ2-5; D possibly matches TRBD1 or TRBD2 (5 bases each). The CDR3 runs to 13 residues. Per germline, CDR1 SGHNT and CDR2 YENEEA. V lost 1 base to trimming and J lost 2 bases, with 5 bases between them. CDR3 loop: CASSLGGQETQYF. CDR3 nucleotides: TGTGCCAGCAGCTTAGGGGGGCAAGAGACCCAGTACTTC.

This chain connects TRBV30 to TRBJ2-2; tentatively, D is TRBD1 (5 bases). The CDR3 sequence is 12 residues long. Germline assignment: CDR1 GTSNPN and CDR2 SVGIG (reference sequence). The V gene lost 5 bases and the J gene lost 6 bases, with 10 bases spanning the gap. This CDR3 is CAWSRVAGELFF. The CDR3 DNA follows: TGTGCCTGGTCCAGGGTAGCCGGGGAGCTGTTTTTT.

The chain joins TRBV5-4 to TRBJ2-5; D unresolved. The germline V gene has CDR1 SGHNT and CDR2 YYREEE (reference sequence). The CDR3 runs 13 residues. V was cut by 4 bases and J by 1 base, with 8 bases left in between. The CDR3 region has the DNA TGTGCCAGCAGCACCGGGCCCCAAGAGACCCAGTACTTC. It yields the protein CASSTGPQETQYF.

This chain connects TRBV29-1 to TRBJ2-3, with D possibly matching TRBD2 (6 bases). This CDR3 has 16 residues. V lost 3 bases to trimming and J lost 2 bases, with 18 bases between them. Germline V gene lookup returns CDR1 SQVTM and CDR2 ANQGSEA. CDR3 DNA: TGCAGCGTTGAGAGCGCACGGGGGTGGGACACAGATACGCAGTATTTT. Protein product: CSVESARGWDTDTQYF.

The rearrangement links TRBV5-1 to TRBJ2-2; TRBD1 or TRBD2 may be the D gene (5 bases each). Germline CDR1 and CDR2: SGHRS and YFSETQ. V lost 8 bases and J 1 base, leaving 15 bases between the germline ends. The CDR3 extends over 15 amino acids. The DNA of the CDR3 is TGCGCCAGTTGCAGGGACCCTGAGAACACCGGGGAGCTGTTTTTT. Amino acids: CASCRDPENTGELFF.

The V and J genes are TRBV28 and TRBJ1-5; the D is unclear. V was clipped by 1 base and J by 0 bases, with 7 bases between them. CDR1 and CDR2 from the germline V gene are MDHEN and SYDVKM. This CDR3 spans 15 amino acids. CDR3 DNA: TGTGCCAGCAGTTTATCTGTGTATAGCAATCAGCCCCAGCATTTT. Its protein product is CASSLSVYSNQPQHF.